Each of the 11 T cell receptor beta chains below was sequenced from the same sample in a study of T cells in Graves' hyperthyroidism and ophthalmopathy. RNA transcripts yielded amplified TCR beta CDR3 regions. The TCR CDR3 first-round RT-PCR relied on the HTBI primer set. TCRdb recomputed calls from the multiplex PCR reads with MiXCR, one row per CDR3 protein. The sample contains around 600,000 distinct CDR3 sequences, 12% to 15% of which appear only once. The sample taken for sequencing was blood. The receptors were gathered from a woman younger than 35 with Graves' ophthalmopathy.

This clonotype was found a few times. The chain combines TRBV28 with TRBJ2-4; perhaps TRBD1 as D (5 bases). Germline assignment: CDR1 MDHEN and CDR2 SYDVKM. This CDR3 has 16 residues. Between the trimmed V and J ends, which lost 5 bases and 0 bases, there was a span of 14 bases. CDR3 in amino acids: CASSTDRTLAKNIQYF. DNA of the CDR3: TGTGCCAGCAGTACTGACAGAACTCTAGCCAAAAACATTCAGTACTTC.

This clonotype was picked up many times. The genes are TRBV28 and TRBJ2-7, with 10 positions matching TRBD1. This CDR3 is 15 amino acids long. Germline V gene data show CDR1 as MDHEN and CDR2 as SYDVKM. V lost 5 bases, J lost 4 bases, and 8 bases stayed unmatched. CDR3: CASSQERQGAYEQYF. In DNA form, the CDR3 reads TGTGCCAGCAGTCAAGAACGACAGGGGGCATACGAGCAGTACTTC.

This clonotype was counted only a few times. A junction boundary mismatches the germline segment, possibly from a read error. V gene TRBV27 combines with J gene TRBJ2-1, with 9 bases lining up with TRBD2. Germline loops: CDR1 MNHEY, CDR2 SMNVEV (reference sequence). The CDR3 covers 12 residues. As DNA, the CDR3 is TGTGCCAGCAGTTTAGCGGGAGGGTCTTCGATCTTC. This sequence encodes CASSLAGGSSIF.

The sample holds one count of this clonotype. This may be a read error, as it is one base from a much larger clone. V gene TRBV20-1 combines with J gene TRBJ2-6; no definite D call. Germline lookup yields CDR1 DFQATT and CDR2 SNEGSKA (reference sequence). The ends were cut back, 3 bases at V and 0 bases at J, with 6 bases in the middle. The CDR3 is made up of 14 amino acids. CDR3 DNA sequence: TGCAGTGCTAGTGTCAGCTCTGGGGCCAACGTCCTGACTTTC. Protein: CSASVSSGANVLTF.

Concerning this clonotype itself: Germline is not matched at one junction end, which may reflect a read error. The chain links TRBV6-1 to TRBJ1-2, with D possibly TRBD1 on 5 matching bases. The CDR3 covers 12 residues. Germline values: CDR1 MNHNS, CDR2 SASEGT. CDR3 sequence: CASSRGSYGYAF. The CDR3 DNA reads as TGTGCCAGCAGTCGGGGCAGCTATGGCTACGCCTTC.

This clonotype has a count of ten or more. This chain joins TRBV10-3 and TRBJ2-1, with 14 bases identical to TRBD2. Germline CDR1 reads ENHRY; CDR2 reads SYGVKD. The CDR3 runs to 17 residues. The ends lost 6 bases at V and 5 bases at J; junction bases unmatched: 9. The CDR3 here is CAISAGLAGDPHNEQFF. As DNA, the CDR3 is TGTGCCATCAGCGCGGGACTAGCGGGAGACCCCCACAATGAGCAGTTCTTC.

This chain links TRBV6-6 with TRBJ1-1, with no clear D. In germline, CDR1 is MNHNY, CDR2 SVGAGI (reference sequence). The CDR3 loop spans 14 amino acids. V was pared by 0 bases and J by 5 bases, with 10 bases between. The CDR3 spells CASSYSEQTTEAFF. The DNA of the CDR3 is TGTGCCAGCAGTTACTCGGAACAGACGACTGAAGCTTTCTTT.

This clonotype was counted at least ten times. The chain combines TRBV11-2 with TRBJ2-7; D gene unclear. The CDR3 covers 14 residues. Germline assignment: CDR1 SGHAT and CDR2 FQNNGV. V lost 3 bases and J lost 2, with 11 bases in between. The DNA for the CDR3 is TGTGCCAGCAGCTTGAATCTAGGGCCCTACGAGCAGTACTTC. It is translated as CASSLNLGPYEQYF.

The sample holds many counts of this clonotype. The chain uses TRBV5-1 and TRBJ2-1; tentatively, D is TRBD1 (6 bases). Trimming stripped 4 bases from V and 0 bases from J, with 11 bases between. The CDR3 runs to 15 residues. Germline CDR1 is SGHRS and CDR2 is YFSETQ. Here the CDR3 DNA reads TGCGCCAGCAGCCTGGACAGTATCTCCTACAATGAGCAGTTCTTC. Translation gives CASSLDSISYNEQFF.

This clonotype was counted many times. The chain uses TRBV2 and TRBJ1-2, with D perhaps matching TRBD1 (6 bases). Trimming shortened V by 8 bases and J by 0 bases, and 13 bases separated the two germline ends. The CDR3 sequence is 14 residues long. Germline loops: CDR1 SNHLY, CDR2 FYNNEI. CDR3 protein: CASQDSLTNYGYTF. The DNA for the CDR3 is TGTGCCAGCCAGGACAGTTTAACTAACTATGGCTACACCTTC.

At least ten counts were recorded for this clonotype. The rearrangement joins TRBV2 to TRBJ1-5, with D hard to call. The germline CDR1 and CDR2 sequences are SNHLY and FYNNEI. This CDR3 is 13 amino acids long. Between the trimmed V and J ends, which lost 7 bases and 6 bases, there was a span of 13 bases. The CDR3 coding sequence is TGTGCCAGCACTGAGGAGGGTGGTCAGCCCCAGCATTTT. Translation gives CASTEEGGQPQHF.